This TCR beta chain appears in the sequencing data of a study of CD8 T cells in ankylosing spondylitis. One entry per CDR3 protein, called by TCRdb with MiXCR from the 5' RACE reads. This sample has around 340,000 distinct CDR3 sequences, with approximately 22% found just once. Material for sequencing was blood, either unsorted or a sorted T cell fraction (not recorded which). The clonotype originates from a male donor with ankylosing spondylitis or in good health (not recorded which).

The CDR3 region is CASSPISSYEQYF. The CDR3 region has the DNA TGTGCCAGCAGCCCGATCAGCTCCTACGAGCAGTACTTC. The rearrangement links TRBV7-9 to TRBJ2-7; D not resolved. V lost 5 bases and J lost 0, with 8 bases in between. Looked up from germline, CDR1 is SEHNR and CDR2 is FQNEAQ (reference sequence). The CDR3 consists of 13 residues.